Listed below are T cell receptor beta chains from one sample, sequenced in a study of T cell repertoires in cytomegalovirus infection. MiXCR was run by TCRdb on the reads, yielding one entry per CDR3 protein. Of around 230,000 distinct CDR3 sequences in the sample, about 39% were seen once. Their recognized antigens are unknown. The sequences come from CD8+ T cells from cultured PBMCs, collected from culture after CMV antigen stimulation. The receptors come from a human donor in good health (CMV status not recorded). Some clones in this sample may be carry-over from other donors' samples. The conserved cysteine and the conserved F or W are not part of the CDR3 here.

V	J	CDR3
TRBV7-2	TRBJ2-1	ASSLVSGGTYNEQF
TRBV4-1	TRBJ1-2	ASSQVFYGLLEYGYT
TRBV10-2	TRBJ2-1	ASLLPEDRGNEQF
TRBV7-8	TRBJ1-4	ASRSSTFNEKLF
TRBV25-1	TRBJ2-6	ASSDRRTGAGANVLT
TRBV20-1	TRBJ1-5	SAWGRGDSTNQPQH
TRBV7-3	TRBJ2-1	ASSLRPYNEQF
TRBV6-1	TRBJ2-2	ASSYGASGRAATGELF
TRBV27	TRBJ2-1	ASSLMNEQF
TRBV4-2	TRBJ2-7	ASSQGVRGRDEQY
TRBV10-3	TRBJ2-7	AIRDWTANYEQY
TRBV6-2/TRBV6-3	TRBJ1-5	ASSGRYSGDSNQPQH
TRBV7-9	TRBJ2-5	ASSSSGTSGRIQETQY
TRBV6-1	TRBJ2-7	ASSEGTSGSYEQY
TRBV20-1	TRBJ2-4	SARDLGGRGNIQY
TRBV7-2	TRBJ2-4	ASSPAGGPANIQY
TRBV20-1	TRBJ2-2	SARRGLGQNTGELF
TRBV27	TRBJ2-1	ASSLRQGSGVYNEQF
TRBV6-1	TRBJ2-2	ASSEVGELF
TRBV9	TRBJ2-1	ASSVGTSGTVLNEQF
TRBV4-1	TRBJ1-2	ASSQQGIRYGYT
TRBV7-4	TRBJ2-7	ASSPPGQGTEEQY